The 30 T cell receptor beta chains presented below share a single source sample, sequenced in a study of T cells in Graves' hyperthyroidism and ophthalmopathy. RNA transcripts served as the template for amplifying TCR beta CDR3 regions. Using the HTBI primer set, a first-round RT-PCR was run on the TCR CDR3. TCRdb passed the multiplex PCR reads through MiXCR, listing each CDR3 protein once. Found here are about 180,000 distinct CDR3 sequences, about 15% of them singletons; the top ten hold about 31%. Material: blood. The origin of the receptors is a woman between 50 and 59 years old with Graves' hyperthyroidism.

This clonotype has ten or more counts. The chain recombines TRBV7-2 with TRBJ1-4, with 8 positions matching TRBD1. The junction had 8 bases not matched to a gene; V was cut back by 4 bases and J by 4 bases. The CDR3 covers 16 residues. CDR1 SGHTA and CDR2 FQGNSA come from the germline V gene. CDR3 loop: CASSWGQAAYNEKLFF. In DNA form, the CDR3 reads TGTGCCAGCAGCTGGGGACAGGCGGCGTATAATGAAAAACTGTTTTTT.

This clonotype was counted only a few times. The chain uses TRBV28 and TRBJ2-7, with 12 bases lining up with TRBD1. CDR3 length: 15 amino acids. Germline assignment: CDR1 MDHEN and CDR2 SYDVKM. The V gene end was trimmed by 0 bases and the J gene end by 6 bases; junction bases not matched to a gene: 3. CDR3 DNA sequence: TGTGCCAGCAGTTTATGGGGACAGGGGGCCGTCGAGCAGTACTTC. Translating gives CASSLWGQGAVEQYF. The variable domain in full, completed from reference TRBV28 and TRBJ2-7, reads DVKVTQSSRYLVKRTGEKVFLECVQDMDHENMFWYRQDPGLGLRLIYFSYDVKMKEKGDIPEGYSVSREKKERFSLILESASTNQTSMYLCASSLWGQGAVEQYFGPGTRLTVT.

The chain is built from TRBV5-1 and TRBJ2-1, with 10 bases aligning to TRBD2. The CDR3 runs 15 residues. Germline V gives CDR1 SGHRS, CDR2 YFSETQ. Trimming took 0 bases from V and 12 from J; bases not matched to a gene: 9. The CDR3 region is CASSLVAGGKGGQFF. DNA of the CDR3: TGCGCCAGCAGCTTGGTAGCGGGGGGAAAGGGTGGGCAGTTCTTC.

This clonotype was counted many times. CDR3: CSARGSGYTF. CDR3 sequence (DNA): TGCAGTGCTAGAGGTTCAGGCTACACCTTC. V usage is TRBV20-1 and J usage is TRBJ1-2; D gene uncertain. The CDR3 spans 10 residues. Germline CDR1 and CDR2: DFQATT and SNEGSKA (reference sequence). The V end lost 1 base, the J end lost 8 bases, and 5 bases lay between the germline ends.

This clonotype has ten or more counts. CDR3 DNA sequence: TGTGCCACCAGTGTTGGGGGCCGGAACGAGCAGTACTTC. It specifies CATSVGGRNEQYF. The chain is built from TRBV24-1 and TRBJ2-7; D perhaps matches TRBD1 (6 bases). Between the trimmed V and J ends, which lost 5 bases and 5 bases, there was a span of 12 bases. The CDR3 sequence is 13 residues long. CDR1 and CDR2 (germline): KGHDR, SFDVKD.

This clonotype was detected ten times or more. The CDR3, as DNA: TGCGCCAGCAGTTTCGCCGGGGGGGGCTACGAGCAGTACTTC. This gives the protein CASSFAGGGYEQYF. This chain joins TRBV5-1 and TRBJ2-7, with TRBD2 identical over 8 bases. The CDR3 is 14 amino acids. The V gene end was trimmed by 5 bases and the J gene end by 3 bases; junction bases not matched to a gene: 7. CDR1 is SGHRS, CDR2 YFSETQ, per germline.

There are many counts of this clonotype. V and J are TRBV18 and TRBJ2-2; D may be TRBD2 (5 bases). From germline, CDR1 is KGHSH and CDR2 LQKENI. Deletions cut 3 bases from V and 4 bases from J, with 15 bases between. The CDR3 has 16 amino acids. The CDR3 is CASSPWASSSTGELFF. The CDR3 nucleotides read TGTGCCAGCTCACCTTGGGCTAGCTCGTCCACCGGGGAGCTGTTTTTT.

This clonotype was detected ten times or more. The chain carries TRBV11-2 and TRBJ1-2; D is perhaps TRBD1 (5 bases). The CDR3 length is 11 residues. Germline loops: CDR1 SGHAT, CDR2 FQNNGV. The V end lost 10 bases, the J end lost 6 bases, and 12 bases lay between the germline ends. DNA of the CDR3: TGTGCCACCCGGCAGGGCGATGGCTACACCTTC. Residues: CATRQGDGYTF.

This clonotype was seen ten or more times. The chain employs TRBV5-1 and TRBJ2-1; tentative D call: TRBD1 (6 bases). Trimming took off 0 bases at V and 5 bases at J, with 9 bases between the two ends. The germline V gene encodes CDR1 SGHRS and CDR2 YFSETQ. This CDR3 is built from 14 residues. The CDR3 loop is CASSLAPGDNEQFF. The CDR3 DNA is TGCGCCAGCAGCTTGGCCCCAGGGGACAATGAGCAGTTCTTC.

This clonotype was observed many times. The rearrangement links TRBV10-2 to TRBJ2-2; 9 nucleotides line up with TRBD1. CDR1 WSHSY and CDR2 SAAADI come from the germline V gene. The CDR3 length is 14 residues. Trimming took 8 bases from V and 3 from J; bases not matched to a gene: 4. CDR3 residues: CASRGQGYTGELFF. In DNA, the CDR3 is TGCGCCAGCCGAGGACAGGGGTACACCGGGGAGCTGTTTTTT.

This clonotype has a count of ten or more. The chain carries TRBV6-5 and TRBJ1-6, with TRBD1 as a possible D gene (6 bases). Germline CDR1 and CDR2: MNHEY and SVGAGI. This CDR3 has 16 amino acids. The V end lost 2 bases, the J end lost 0 bases, and 8 bases lay between the germline ends. The CDR3 loop reads CASSYQDSSYNSPLHF. CDR3 nucleotide sequence: TGTGCCAGCAGTTACCAGGACAGCTCCTATAATTCACCCCTCCACTTT.

The V and J genes are TRBV11-2 and TRBJ2-7; D remains unclear. The V end lost 5 bases, the J end lost 6 bases, and 20 bases lay between the germline ends. Germline CDR1 and CDR2: SGHAT and FQNNGV. This CDR3 contains 15 residues. Written as DNA, the CDR3 is TGTGCCAGCAGCCCAGCTGTCTCCCAAGCCGGCGAGCAGTACTTC. Translating gives CASSPAVSQAGEQYF.

The chain combines TRBV19 with TRBJ2-2; D may match TRBD1 or TRBD2 (5 bases each). Germline V gene sequence: CDR1 LNHDA, CDR2 SQIVND (reference sequence). This CDR3 contains 14 residues. Trimming left V 9 bases short and J 3 bases short, with 14 bases between. Written as DNA, the CDR3 is TGTGCCAGCAGGGACCGATTCGACACCGGGGAGCTGTTTTTT. Its protein product is CASRDRFDTGELFF.

This clonotype was counted ten times or more. Being one base from a much bigger clone, this may be a read error. The CDR3 is CAGSSRQRGGNEQFF. The CDR3 coding sequence is TGTGCCGGCAGCTCTCGACAGCGGGGGGGAAATGAGCAGTTCTTC. The chain joins TRBV7-2 to TRBJ2-1; the match to TRBD2 covers 10 bases. This CDR3 spans 15 amino acids. CDR1 is SGHTA, CDR2 FQGNSA, per germline.

This clonotype was recorded many times. The V call is TRBV29-1, the J call TRBJ2-7; 11 nucleotides agree with TRBD1. Looked up from germline, CDR1 is SQVTM and CDR2 is ANQGSEA. V gave up 7 bases and J gave up 3 bases; unmatched junction bases: 8. The CDR3 sequence is 14 residues long. The CDR3 loop is CSGGPGTGGYEQYF. CDR3 nucleotide sequence: TGCAGCGGTGGACCCGGGACAGGGGGCTACGAGCAGTACTTC.

The genes are TRBV10-3 and TRBJ2-3; 7 bases match TRBD2. The CDR3 has 15 amino acids. The V and J ends lost 5 bases and 0 bases, in that order; junction bases with no gene match: 5. CDR1 ENHRY and CDR2 SYGVKD come from the germline V gene. This CDR3 is CAISWEGTSTDTQYF. The CDR3 DNA sequence: TGTGCCATCAGTTGGGAGGGAACTAGCACAGATACGCAGTATTTT.

This clonotype was seen repeatedly, ten times or more. The chain has TRBV7-9 and TRBJ1-4; weak D call: TRBD1 (6 bases). The germline V gene has CDR1 SEHNR and CDR2 FQNEAQ (reference sequence). Trimming left V 3 bases short and J 0 bases short, with 11 bases between. The CDR3 length is 16 residues. CDR3: CASSFTGSSTNEKLFF. DNA for the CDR3: TGTGCCAGCAGCTTTACAGGGAGCTCAACTAATGAAAAACTGTTTTTT.

This clonotype came up once. This may stem from a read error, because a much larger clone lies one nucleotide away. The J gene is TRBJ2-7, the V gene TRBV7-9, with 11 bases aligning to TRBD1. Germline V gene data show CDR1 as SEHNR and CDR2 as FQNEAQ (reference sequence). The CDR3 covers 15 residues. The CDR3 nucleotides read TGTGTCATCGGACAGGGGGCGAGAAGCTCCTACGAGCAGTACTTC. As protein: CVIGQGARSSYEQYF.

This clonotype was recorded at least ten times. The rearrangement links TRBV15 to TRBJ1-1; 8 bases agree with TRBD1. Germline-derived CDR1 and CDR2 are LNHNV and YYDKDF (reference sequence). Trimming removed 5 bases from V and 1 base from J; junction bases left unmatched: 3. This CDR3 comprises 14 residues. The CDR3 protein is CATSRGTGNTEAFF. CDR3 in DNA: TGTGCCACCAGCCGCGGGACAGGGAACACTGAAGCTTTCTTT. Full variable domain (missing parts from reference TRBV15 and TRBJ1-1): DAMVIQNPRYQVTQFGKPVTLSCSQTLNHNVMYWYQQKSSQAPKLLFHYYDKDFNNEADTPDNFQSRRPNTSFCFLDIRSPGLGDTAMYLCATSRGTGNTEAFFGQGTRLTVV.

The chain joins TRBV9 to TRBJ2-5, with 11 bases that match TRBD2. The germline V gene has CDR1 SGDLS and CDR2 YYNGEE. V lost 4 bases, J lost 2 bases, and 4 bases stayed unmatched. CDR3 length equals 15 residues. The chain's CDR3 is CASSLAGGVQETQYF. CDR3 DNA sequence: TGTGCCAGCAGCTTAGCGGGGGGGGTACAAGAGACCCAGTACTTC.

This clonotype was seen repeatedly, ten times or more. The chain is built from TRBV3-1 and TRBJ1-2; 9 bases agree with TRBD1. V shed 4 bases, J shed 6 bases, and the junction held 6 bases outside the gene matches. The length of the CDR3 is 14 residues. Germline CDR1 is LGHDT and CDR2 is YNNKEL (reference sequence). CDR3 loop: CASSRGQGIHGYTF. CDR3 DNA sequence: TGTGCCAGCAGCCGCGGACAGGGGATACATGGCTACACCTTC.

This clonotype was recorded at least ten times. The gene calls are TRBV20-1 and TRBJ2-3; D unresolved. The CDR3 runs to 14 residues. Germline V gene data show CDR1 as DFQATT and CDR2 as SNEGSKA (reference sequence). V was clipped by 2 bases and J by 2 bases, with 11 bases between them. This chain's CDR3 is CSARFNRLTDTQYF. The CDR3 nucleotides read TGCAGTGCTAGATTCAACAGACTCACAGATACGCAGTATTTT.

This clonotype was recorded at least ten times. The V call is TRBV28, the J call TRBJ1-3; a possible D gene is TRBD1 (6 bases). CDR1 is MDHEN and CDR2 is SYDVKM in the germline V gene. The CDR3 runs to 15 residues. Deletions cut 6 bases from V and 2 bases from J, with 14 bases between. The CDR3, as DNA: TGTGCCAGCAGCTATCGAGACAGGCCTGGAAACACCATATATTTT. Its protein is CASSYRDRPGNTIYF.

This clonotype was seen repeatedly, ten times or more. The rearrangement uses TRBV6-5 and TRBJ1-4; D call uncertain. Deletions cut 0 bases from V and 4 bases from J, with 9 bases between. The CDR3 extends over 15 amino acids. Per germline, CDR1 MNHEY and CDR2 SVGAGI. As DNA, the CDR3 is TGTGCCAGCAGTTACTCGGCCAGTTTTAATGAAAAACTGTTTTTT. Protein product: CASSYSASFNEKLFF.

The gene calls are TRBV7-2 and TRBJ2-3; 7 bases fit TRBD2. Germline V gene lookup returns CDR1 SGHTA and CDR2 FQGNSA. This CDR3 region has 15 residues. With V trimmed by 5 bases and J by 2 bases, 7 bases remained unmatched. CDR3 sequence reads: CASSGRGSDTDTQYF. CDR3 DNA: TGTGCCAGCAGCGGGCGGGGGTCGGACACAGATACGCAGTATTTT.

This clonotype was picked up a small number of times. This chain joins TRBV6-1 and TRBJ1-2, with D maybe TRBD1 (5 bases). Germline values: CDR1 MNHNS, CDR2 SASEGT. Trimming took off 9 bases at V and 4 bases at J, with 15 bases between the two ends. This CDR3 spans 13 amino acids. The CDR3 sequence is CASRTPGGYGYTF. Here the CDR3 DNA reads TGTGCCAGTAGAACACCCGGGGGCTATGGCTACACCTTC.

This clonotype turned up a few times. This chain joins TRBV6-1 and TRBJ2-3; no definite D call. The CDR3 has 13 residues. Trimming removed 6 bases from V and 6 bases from J, with 13 bases in between. Per germline, CDR1 MNHNS and CDR2 SASEGT. CDR3: CASRPTLADTQYF. DNA for the CDR3: TGTGCCAGCAGACCCACCCTTGCGGATACGCAGTATTTT.

This clonotype was observed a few times. A much more abundant neighbour one base away suggests this may be a read error. The chain joins TRBV25-1 to TRBJ1-4, with 8 positions matching TRBD1. The CDR3 runs 15 residues. J was trimmed by 8 bases and V by 3 bases; bases with no gene match: 8. Germline values: CDR1 MGHDK, CDR2 SYGVNS. This chain's CDR3 is CASSDPRDRPEKLFF. CDR3 in DNA: TGTGCCAGCAGTGACCCCCGGGACAGGCCCGAAAAACTGTTTTTT.

The chain has TRBV11-2 and TRBJ2-7; TRBD2 matches at 10 bases. The CDR3 is made up of 15 amino acids. V lost 2 bases, J lost 0 bases, and 1 base stayed unmatched. Germline V CDR1 and CDR2: SGHAT, FQNNGV. This CDR3 reads CASSLIAGGSYEQYF. The CDR3 DNA is TGTGCCAGCAGCTTAATAGCGGGAGGCTCCTACGAGCAGTACTTC.

Ten or more counts support this clonotype. The rearrangement links TRBV12-3 or TRBV12-4 to TRBJ2-3; TRBD2 aligns across 13 bases. The V gene end was trimmed by 4 bases and the J gene end by 3 bases; junction bases not matched to a gene: 13. The CDR3 has 19 residues. This CDR3 reads CASSWEKGLAGSGTDTQYF. DNA of the CDR3: TGTGCCAGCAGTTGGGAAAAGGGACTAGCGGGATCGGGAACAGATACGCAGTATTTT.